Listed below are T cell receptor beta chains from one sample, sequenced in a study of shared clonotypes between healthy human individuals. Sequenced by immunoSEQ multiplex PCR; TCRdb stores in-frame clones only, minus some. This sample has 450,000 to 500,000 clones, with around 85% found just once. Sequenced: PBMCs. These receptors were obtained from a woman aged 40-49 years in good health. Some clones in this sample may be carry-over from other donors' samples. The CDR3 runs from the conserved cysteine through the conserved F or W. D genes are given only for firm matches. Clone size is stated in some rows and not others, as once, few, many or a class when expanded.

J	size	length	V	D	DNA	CDR3
TRBJ2-1	NA	18	TRBV5-4	TRBD2	TGTGCCAGCAGCTTGTCTAGCGGGAGGCCCCGCTCCTACAATGAGCAGTTCTTC	CASSLSSGRPRSYNEQFF
TRBJ2-5	NA	13	TRBV2	NA	TGTGCCAGCAGACCGGACAGCCAAGAGACCCAGTACTTC	CASRPDSQETQYF
TRBJ2-3	NA	17	TRBV28	TRBD2	TGTGCCAGCAGCACGCCTGGGACTAGCGGGACCACAGATACGCAGTATTTT	CASSTPGTSGTTDTQYF
TRBJ2-7	NA	11	TRBV27	NA	TGTGCCAGCAGCCATGGGTACGAGCAGTACTTC	CASSHGYEQYF
TRBJ1-1	few	14	TRBV28	NA	TGTGCCAGCACCAGTCAGGGGAGGAGCACTGAAGCTTTCTTT	CASTSQGRSTEAFF
TRBJ2-1	many	15	TRBV7-2	NA	TGTGCCAGCAGCCTTACAGCTTTGTTTAACAATGAGCAGTTCTTC	CASSLTALFNNEQFF
TRBJ1-5	NA	17	TRBV4-1	NA	TGCGCCAGCAGTCGGACAGATGCCCGATATAGCAATCAGCCCCAGCATTTT	CASSRTDARYSNQPQHF
TRBJ1-2	NA	15	TRBV7-9	NA	TGTGCCAGCAGCTTAGCGGGGGGTCTGGATCGGGGCTACACCTTC	CASSLAGGLDRGYTF
TRBJ1-1	NA	12	TRBV28	NA	TGTGCCAGCACCGTCCGAGGCACTGAAGCTTTCTTT	CASTVRGTEAFF
TRBJ1-1	NA	13	TRBV7-8	NA	TGTGCCAGCAGCTTAGTTGGGAGCACTGAAGCTTTCTTT	CASSLVGSTEAFF
TRBJ1-1	few	16	TRBV28	NA	TGTGCCAGCAGTTTAGTGGCAGATATGCGCTACACTGAAGCTTTCTTT	CASSLVADMRYTEAFF
TRBJ2-7	NA	14	TRBV28	NA	TGTGCCGCCGGAGGCGGTCCAGCATTCTACGAGCAGTACTTC	CAAGGGPAFYEQYF
TRBJ2-7	once	16	TRBV4-2	NA	TGTGCCAGCGGCCAAGGGGAGGGGGATAGCTCCTACGAGCAGTACTTC	CASGQGEGDSSYEQYF
TRBJ1-2	NA	10	TRBV28	NA	TGTGCCAGCAGCCGCTATGGCTACACCTTC	CASSRYGYTF
TRBJ1-1	NA	16	TRBV9	TRBD1	TGTGCCAGCAGTGAAGGAGGGGGCTTTGGTGACACTGAAGCTTTCTTT	CASSEGGGFGDTEAFF
TRBJ2-5	NA	14	TRBV27	TRBD2	TGTGCCAGCAGGGTAGCGGGATGGAAAGAGACCCAGTACTTC	CASRVAGWKETQYF
TRBJ2-3	NA	16	TRBV6-1	TRBD1	TGTGCCAGCAGTGAAGCAGAGACAGGGGGCGCAGATACGCAGTATTTT	CASSEAETGGADTQYF
TRBJ2-2	NA	15	TRBV27	TRBD1	TGTGCCAGCAGTTTCTGGCAGGGGGTCTCCGGGGAGCTGTTTTTT	CASSFWQGVSGELFF
TRBJ2-7	NA	13	TRBV28	NA	TGTGCCAGCAGTTTAAGTGGGAGCCACGAGCAGTACTTC	CASSLSGSHEQYF
TRBJ2-5	once	13	TRBV7-2	TRBD2	TGTGCCAGCAGCCGGACTAGCGGGGAGACCCAGTACTTC	CASSRTSGETQYF
TRBJ2-7	NA	13	TRBV5-1	TRBD2	TGCGCCAGCAGCTTGGAGGCTAGCGGAGAGCAGTACTTC	CASSLEASGEQYF
TRBJ2-1	once	15	TRBV5-6	TRBD2	TGTGCCAGCAGCTCGGGACTAGCGGACCCTAATGAGCAGTTCTTC	CASSSGLADPNEQFF
TRBJ2-3	NA	12	TRBV28	NA	TGTGCCAGCAGTTCCTTCACAGATACGCAGTATTTT	CASSSFTDTQYF
TRBJ1-3	NA	14	TRBV6-1	NA	TGTGCCAGCAGTGAGTCCATGATCAGAAACACCATATATTTT	CASSESMIRNTIYF
TRBJ1-1	NA	14	TRBV28	TRBD1	TGTGCCAGCAGGGGGACAGGGCCGATCACTGAAGCTTTCTTT	CASRGTGPITEAFF
TRBJ2-7	once	13	TRBV28	TRBD1	TGTGCCAGCCGACCCGGGACAGACTACGAGCAGTACTTC	CASRPGTDYEQYF
TRBJ2-2	NA	14	TRBV2	NA	TGTGCCAGTGCCGGACCGATGAACACCGGGGAGCTGTTTTTT	CASAGPMNTGELFF